A single sample is the source of the 29 T cell receptor beta chains below, sequenced in a study of regulatory T cells in long-lasting Graves disease. The time point is: persistent/refractory GD, antithyroid drugs over 5 years with positive TRAb. The TCR library was made from RNA that had been extracted from PBMCs in TRIzol. iRepertoire HTBI primers and Arm-PCR of CDR3 regions built TCR beta libraries. Each CDR3 protein gets one entry after TCRdb re-called the multiplex PCR reads with MiXCR. This repertoire shows 300,000 to 350,000 distinct CDR3 sequences, about 19% found once; its top ten account for 25% to 30%. The sequencing here drew on peripheral blood mononuclear cells (PBMCs), taken when the disease was refractory, from a patient treated with antithyroid drugs. These receptor sequences come from a female donor with Graves disease.

The V gene is TRBV14, the J gene TRBJ1-1; D unresolved. This CDR3 has 13 amino acids. V was clipped by 1 base and J by 0 bases, with 3 bases between them. Looked up from germline, CDR1 is SGHDN and CDR2 is FVKESK. The CDR3 bases are TGTGCCAGCAGCCAAGCAGTGAACACTGAAGCTTTCTTT. Translation: CASSQAVNTEAFF.

The V and J genes are TRBV20-1 and TRBJ1-3; possibly TRBD1 for D (6 bases). The CDR3 sequence is 17 residues long. V was shortened by 0 bases and J by 0 bases, with 15 bases between the two germline ends. Germline lookup yields CDR1 DFQATT and CDR2 SNEGSKA (reference sequence). The CDR3 coding sequence is TGCAGTGCTAGAGATCGGAACAGGGTCTCCTCTGGAAACACCATATATTTT. As protein: CSARDRNRVSSGNTIYF.

The sample holds many counts of this clonotype. The chain combines TRBV13 with TRBJ2-7, with TRBD1 matching over 7 bases. This CDR3 has 15 amino acids. The junction had 8 bases not matched to a gene; V was cut back by 4 bases and J by 2 bases. CDR1 and CDR2 from the germline V gene are PRHDT and FYEKMQ (reference sequence). The CDR3 nucleotides read TGTGCCAGCAGCTCGGGGACAGAACCAACCTACGAGCAGTACTTC. Amino acid sequence: CASSSGTEPTYEQYF. The whole variable domain, filled in from reference TRBV13 and TRBJ2-7, reads AAGVIQSPRHLIKEKRETATLKCYPIPRHDTVYWYQQGPGQDPQFLISFYEKMQSDKGSIPDRFSAQQFSDYHSELNMSSLELGDSALYFCASSSGTEPTYEQYFGPGTRLTVT.

V and J are TRBV27 and TRBJ1-1, with D possibly matching TRBD1 (5 bases). Trimming took 5 bases from V and 4 from J, leaving 14 bases between them. The CDR3 extends over 14 amino acids. Germline CDR1 is MNHEY and CDR2 is SMNVEV (reference sequence). The CDR3 DNA sequence: TGTGCCAGCAGTGGATACAGCGGGGGCACTGAAGCTTTCTTT. Amino acid sequence: CASSGYSGGTEAFF.

This clonotype was seen more than once but under ten times. The chain combines TRBV20-1 with TRBJ1-4; D may be TRBD1 (5 bases). The CDR3 totals 15 residues. V lost 0 bases, J lost 8 bases, and 16 bases lay in between. CDR1 is DFQATT and CDR2 is SNEGSKA in the germline V gene (reference sequence). This CDR3 reads CSARDPAGAGEKLFF. The CDR3 DNA sequence: TGCAGTGCTAGAGACCCCGCCGGGGCCGGAGAAAAACTGTTTTTT.

This clonotype was observed many times. V and J are TRBV2 and TRBJ1-2; 9 bases align to TRBD1. The CDR3 is made up of 13 amino acids. Germline loops: CDR1 SNHLY, CDR2 FYNNEI. The trim removed 6 bases at V and 6 bases at J, leaving 5 bases unmatched. The CDR3 loop reads CASSIGQGNGYTF. CDR3 in DNA: TGTGCCAGCAGCATCGGACAGGGGAATGGCTACACCTTC.

This clonotype showed up many times. V is TRBV10-3 and J is TRBJ1-2; TRBD1 is a possible D gene (6 bases). This CDR3 region has 13 residues. Per germline, CDR1 ENHRY and CDR2 SYGVKD. V was pared by 6 bases and J by 11 bases, with 19 bases between. The CDR3 sequence: CAISGTTHRSYTF. The CDR3 bases are TGTGCCATCAGCGGGACAACCCACAGGTCTTACACCTTC.

This clonotype was counted between two and nine times. The gene calls are TRBV4-1 and TRBJ2-2; possibly TRBD2 for D (6 bases). CDR1 is MGHRA and CDR2 is YSYEKL in the germline V gene. The length of the CDR3 is 17 residues. Trimming left V 4 bases short and J 1 base short, with 16 bases between. The CDR3 sequence is CASSRTLAEGNTGELFF. As DNA, the CDR3 is TGCGCCAGCAGCCGAACCTTGGCGGAGGGGAACACCGGGGAGCTGTTTTTT.

This clonotype was found a few times. This chain uses TRBV7-2 with TRBJ2-7; D is ambiguous. V lost 2 bases and J 2 bases, leaving 7 bases between the germline ends. Germline CDR1 reads SGHTA; CDR2 reads FQGNSA. CDR3 size: 13 residues. The CDR3 DNA reads as TGTGCCAGCAGCTTACAGGTGGCCTACGAGCAGTACTTC. Translation: CASSLQVAYEQYF.

This clonotype appeared a few times. This rearrangement joins TRBV9 to TRBJ1-4; D perhaps matches TRBD1 (5 bases). Trimming removed 2 bases from V and 8 bases from J, with 13 bases in between. This CDR3 comprises 14 residues. Per the germline V gene, CDR1 is SGDLS and CDR2 is YYNGEE. The CDR3: CASSVVRGGEKLFF. The CDR3, as DNA: TGTGCCAGCAGCGTGGTGAGGGGAGGCGAAAAACTGTTTTTT.

This clonotype showed up many times. The chain has TRBV28 and TRBJ2-3; D not certain. The ends were cut back, 4 bases at V and 6 bases at J, with 20 bases in the middle. CDR1 and CDR2 (germline): MDHEN, SYDVKM. The CDR3 runs 16 residues. CDR3: CASSWKLGWLSDTQYF. The CDR3, as DNA: TGTGCCAGCAGTTGGAAGCTTGGGTGGCTCAGCGATACGCAGTATTTT.

A note on this clonotype: A much larger clone is a single base away; this may be a read error. The conserved final phenylalanine or tryptophan is absent from the CDR3, which likely points to a read error. The chain uses TRBV28 and TRBJ2-7, with 7 bases lining up with TRBD1. There are 14 residues in the CDR3. Germline V lookup: CDR1 MDHEN, CDR2 SYDVKM. V dropped 4 bases and J dropped 3; count of bases not matched to a gene: 6. The CDR3 loop reads CASSSGQLSYEQYS. The CDR3 DNA sequence: TGTGCCAGCAGTTCGGGACAGCTTAGCTACGAGCAGTACTCC.

This clonotype was recorded at least ten times. The V call is TRBV6-1, the J call TRBJ1-1; 7 nucleotides agree with TRBD1. Germline CDR1 MNHNS, CDR2 SASEGT. With V trimmed by 2 bases and J by 1 base, 7 bases remained unmatched. CDR3 size: 16 residues. This CDR3 is CASSEMPGGRNTEAFF. In nucleotides, the CDR3 is TGTGCCAGCAGTGAAATGCCAGGGGGACGGAACACTGAAGCTTTCTTT.

This chain joins TRBV20-1 and TRBJ2-2; 9 bases are shared with TRBD2. V shed 2 bases and J 4 bases; nucleotides not matched to a gene: 5. Germline CDR1 reads DFQATT; CDR2 reads SNEGSKA (reference sequence). This CDR3 has 15 amino acids. The CDR3 protein is CSARRAGGVTGELFF. CDR3 DNA: TGCAGTGCTAGAAGAGCGGGAGGAGTCACCGGGGAGCTGTTTTTT.

The chain combines TRBV19 with TRBJ1-1; D perhaps matches TRBD1 (5 bases). The CDR3 length is 15 residues. V dropped 5 bases and J dropped 3 bases, with 16 bases sitting between them. Germline values: CDR1 LNHDA, CDR2 SQIVND (reference sequence). CDR3 protein: CASSFLGEVDTEAFF. The CDR3 DNA reads as TGTGCCAGTAGTTTCTTGGGGGAGGTGGACACTGAAGCTTTCTTT.

This clonotype was seen many times. The genes are TRBV2 and TRBJ2-5; D may be TRBD1 or TRBD2 (6 bases each). This CDR3 has 12 amino acids. The V gene lost 7 bases and the J gene lost 5 bases, with 11 bases spanning the gap. Germline assignment: CDR1 SNHLY and CDR2 FYNNEI. As DNA, the CDR3 is TGTGCCAGCAAGGGGGGATGGGAGACCCAGTACTTC. Its translation is CASKGGWETQYF.

This clonotype occurred a few times. The chain is built from TRBV20-1 and TRBJ2-2; D not resolved. The CDR3 consists of 13 residues. Per germline, CDR1 DFQATT and CDR2 SNEGSKA (reference sequence). V gave up 3 bases and J gave up 4 bases, with 9 bases separating them. CDR3 DNA sequence: TGCAGTGCTAGGAAGCGCACCACCGGGGAGCTGTTTTTT. This codes for CSARKRTTGELFF.

This chain connects TRBV12-3 or TRBV12-4 to TRBJ1-2; possible D gene TRBD1, 6 bases. V lost 4 bases, J lost 4 bases, and 10 bases lay in between. The CDR3 covers 13 residues. In nucleotides, the CDR3 is TGTGCCAGCAGTTACGGGGGGCCCTATGGCTACACCTTC. The encoded protein is CASSYGGPYGYTF.

This clonotype has only a few counts. The V and J genes are TRBV20-1 and TRBJ2-7; D is perhaps TRBD1 or TRBD2 (5 bases each). The CDR3 has 13 amino acids. V was pared by 7 bases and J by 5 bases, with 18 bases between. Germline loops: CDR1 DFQATT, CDR2 SNEGSKA (reference sequence). The CDR3, as DNA: TGCAGTGGCACGGCCGGGGCACGTAACGAGCAGTACTTC. It specifies CSGTAGARNEQYF.

The chain has TRBV29-1 and TRBJ2-7; a weak D match, TRBD2 (5 bases). V lost 2 bases and J lost 0, with 8 bases in between. Germline V gene lookup returns CDR1 SQVTM and CDR2 ANQGSEA. CDR3 length: 13 residues. The CDR3, as DNA: TGCAGCGTTGAATTAGCGACCTCCTACGAGCAGTACTTC. Its protein is CSVELATSYEQYF.

The genes are TRBV5-1 and TRBJ1-3; D is perhaps TRBD1 (5 bases). V was shortened by 0 bases and J by 3 bases, with 13 bases between the two germline ends. Germline values: CDR1 SGHRS, CDR2 YFSETQ. This CDR3 region has 16 residues. The DNA for the CDR3 is TGCGCCAGCAGCTTGGCCGGGGGAGAGTATGGAAACACCATATATTTT. Translation gives CASSLAGGEYGNTIYF.

This clonotype was counted a few times. The chain couples TRBV11-3 to TRBJ2-3, with 10 bases lining up with TRBD2. The germline V gene encodes CDR1 SGHNT and CDR2 YENEEA. Losses at the gene ends were 5 bases for V and 7 bases for J; bases not matched to a gene: 12. This CDR3 has 16 amino acids. The CDR3, as DNA: TGTGCCAGCAGCCCAGCGAGCGGGGGGGCCTCGAATACGCAGTATTTT. Amino acids: CASSPASGGASNTQYF.

In this sample, this clonotype turned up a few times. The chain carries TRBV25-1 and TRBJ2-7; D is unclear. The germline V gene encodes CDR1 MGHDK and CDR2 SYGVNS. CDR3 length: 15 amino acids. Deletions cut 5 bases from V and 3 bases from J, with 17 bases between. CDR3 region: CASSHGWGRVYEQYF. The CDR3 bases are TGTGCCAGCAGTCACGGCTGGGGAAGAGTCTACGAGCAGTACTTC.

This rearrangement joins TRBV7-9 to TRBJ2-5; D is possibly TRBD1 (6 bases). CDR1 is SEHNR and CDR2 is FQNEAQ in the germline V gene (reference sequence). The CDR3 has 15 residues. Trimming stripped 4 bases from V and 1 base from J, with 13 bases between. In DNA form, the CDR3 reads TGTGCCAGCAGCTCAAGAGGGGACACCCAAGAGACCCAGTACTTC. Translation: CASSSRGDTQETQYF.

The chain has TRBV27 and TRBJ2-5, with 7 bases that match TRBD1. Germline V gene lookup returns CDR1 MNHEY and CDR2 SMNVEV (reference sequence). After removal of 4 bases from V and 7 bases from J, the junction contained 18 bases not matched to a gene. The CDR3 is made up of 17 amino acids. This chain's CDR3 is CASSSYGQGVTLGTQYF. Here the CDR3 DNA reads TGTGCCAGCAGTTCCTATGGGCAGGGGGTCACCCTGGGGACCCAGTACTTC.

The rearrangement joins TRBV5-1 to TRBJ2-1, with 10 bases that match TRBD2. J was trimmed by 7 bases and V by 0 bases; bases with no gene match: 7. This CDR3 is built from 16 residues. Germline loops: CDR1 SGHRS, CDR2 YFSETQ. For the CDR3, the DNA is TGCGCCAGCAGCTTGGGAACTAGCGGGATAGGGAATGAGCAGTTCTTC. It translates to CASSLGTSGIGNEQFF.

The rearrangement links TRBV19 to TRBJ2-5; 12 bases match TRBD1. With V trimmed by 5 bases and J by 5 bases, 6 bases remained unmatched. CDR3 length equals 15 residues. Germline loops: CDR1 LNHDA, CDR2 SQIVND (reference sequence). The CDR3 DNA sequence: TGTGCCAGTAGTGTAGGGACAGGGGGCCAGGAGACCCAGTACTTC. It is translated as CASSVGTGGQETQYF.

This clonotype was recorded at least ten times. CDR3 region: CASSIGQGRERETQYF. The CDR3, as DNA: TGTGCCAGCAGTATAGGACAGGGGCGGGAGAGAGAGACCCAGTACTTC. This sequence joins TRBV12-3 or TRBV12-4 and TRBJ2-5; 9 bases map to TRBD1. J gave up 4 bases and V 5 bases, and 11 bases lay outside the gene matches. This CDR3 is built from 16 residues.

This clonotype was counted many times. The gene calls are TRBV11-2 and TRBJ1-2, with TRBD1 as a possible D gene (6 bases). Germline V gene lookup returns CDR1 SGHAT and CDR2 FQNNGV. V was cut by 0 bases and J by 4 bases, with 12 bases left in between. The CDR3 loop spans 15 amino acids. The CDR3: CASSLDTNRAYGYTF. CDR3 bases: TGTGCCAGCAGCTTAGATACGAACAGGGCCTATGGCTACACCTTC.